This T cell receptor beta chain was obtained from a study of blood T cell repertoires in COVID-19. Study-level information: The United States, Italy and Spain supplied acute and convalescent COVID-19 samples. The cDNA or gDNA used as material had been derived from T cells, B-cell-depleted T cells, or PBMCs.

With V trimmed by 3 bases and J by 4 bases, 3 bases remained unmatched. The germline gives CDR1 SGHRS, CDR2 YFSETQ. The CDR3 totals 15 residues. In the study's own analysis: Nucleated cell number was recorded as an estimate derived from reference gene primer amplification. The assay was immunoSEQ multiplex PCR, and TCRdb's table has in-frame clones only and misses some. The DNA gave D and trimming, while V, J and clone size come from that table. The repertoire holds about 79,000 clones, with around 89% as singletons. The sequencing input was peripheral blood. The sequence was obtained from a man in his 70s with active or convalescent COVID-19. V is TRBV5-1 and J is TRBJ1-4; 10 bases line up with TRBD1. CDR3 DNA sequence: TGCGCCAGCAGCTCCGGACAGGGGGTTAATGAAAAACTGTTTTTT. Amino acid sequence: CASSSGQGVNEKLFF.